The clone carrying this T cell receptor (beta chain) was found a few times. In germline, CDR1 is MNHEY, CDR2 SVGAGI. This CDR3 is 13 amino acids long. Deletions cut 1 base from V and 9 bases from J, with 10 bases between. This sample is drawn from a study of identical twins. MiXCR was run by TCRdb on the 5' RACE reads, yielding one entry per CDR3 protein. This table holds under 900,000 distinct CDR3 sequences, over 15% found once. These same data were also listed under a study on T cells expressing NK-cell markers. Per that study: TCR beta repertoires came from sorted CD3+CD56+NKG2C+, CD3+CD56+NKG2C- and CD3+CD56-NKG2C+ T cells.

The sequencing input was PBMCs. This chain uses TRBV6-5 with TRBJ2-4, with a tentative D call TRBD2 (5 bases). The receptor was derived from a woman aged 18-29 years in good health. CDR3 nucleotides: TGTGCCAGCAGTTACTTGTCTCGGGGCATTCAGTACTTC. Its translation is CASSYLSRGIQYF.